This T cell receptor (beta chain) was recovered during a study of control samples from healthy donors and cancer patients (TCRdb year 2020). The library relied on the immunoSEQ multiplex PCR assay. TCRdb took over this immuneACCESS table, retaining in-frame rearrangements with V and J assigned. Such tables are incomplete; in checked studies, under half of the missing clones stem from an unresolved V gene, and the remainder is unexplained. The sample table lists 130,000 or so clones, roughly 89% of them with a count of one. The top ten constitute roughly 6% of the sample. Details on this clone: There is no known antigen for this receptor. The sample holds no much larger clone one base away, and base qualities are not on file.

Reading from cysteine to phenylalanine, the CDR3 counts 15 amino acids. The entry retains the CDR3 DNA only, 45 bases that are in frame from base 1. The germline V and J ends show losses of 8 bases and 0 bases respectively, and no gene match explains 6 bases of the junction. CDR1 and CDR2 are drawn from the germline V gene: SNHLY, FYNNEI. The V gene is TRBV2 and the J gene is TRBJ1-3; TRBD1 aligns with 8 central bases. This TCR was sampled from a man aged 18 to 29 in good health. Specimen: blood. The nucleotide sequence is TGTGCCAGCTCTAGACAGGGGCTCTCTGGAAACACCATATATTTT. Its translation reads: CASSRQGLSGNTIYF.